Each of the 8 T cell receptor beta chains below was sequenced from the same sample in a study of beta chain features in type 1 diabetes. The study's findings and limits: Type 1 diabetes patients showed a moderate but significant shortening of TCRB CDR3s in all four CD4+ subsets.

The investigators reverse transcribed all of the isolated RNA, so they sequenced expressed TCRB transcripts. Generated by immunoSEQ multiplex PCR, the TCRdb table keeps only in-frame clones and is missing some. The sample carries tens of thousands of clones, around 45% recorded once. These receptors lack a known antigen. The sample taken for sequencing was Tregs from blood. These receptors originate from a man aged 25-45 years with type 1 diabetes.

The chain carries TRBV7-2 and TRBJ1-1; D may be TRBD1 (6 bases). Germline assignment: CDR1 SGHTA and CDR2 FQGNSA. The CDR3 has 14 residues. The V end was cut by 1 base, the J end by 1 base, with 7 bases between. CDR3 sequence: CASSLETGNTEAFF. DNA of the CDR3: TGTGCCAGCAGCTTAGAGACAGGGAACACTGAAGCTTTCTTT.

In DNA form, the CDR3 reads TGTGCCAGCTCACCTGCTAGCGGGATTCCAGATACGCAGTATTTT. Translating it yields CASSPASGIPDTQYF. The V and J genes are TRBV18 and TRBJ2-3; 9 bases align to TRBD2. The CDR3 runs 15 residues. Looked up from germline, CDR1 is KGHSH and CDR2 is LQKENI. J was trimmed by 4 bases and V by 3 bases; bases with no gene match: 5.

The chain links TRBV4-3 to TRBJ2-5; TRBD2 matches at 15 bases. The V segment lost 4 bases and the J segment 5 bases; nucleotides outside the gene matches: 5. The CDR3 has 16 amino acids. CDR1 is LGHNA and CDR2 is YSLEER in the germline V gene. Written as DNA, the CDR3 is TGCGCCAGCAGCCCTGGGACTAGCGGGAGGTATGAGACCCAGTACTTC. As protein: CASSPGTSGRYETQYF.

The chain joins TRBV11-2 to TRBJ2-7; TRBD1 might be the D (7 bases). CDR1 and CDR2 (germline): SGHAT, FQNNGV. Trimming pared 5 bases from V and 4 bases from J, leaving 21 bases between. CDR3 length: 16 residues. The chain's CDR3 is CASSRRRQGLPYEQYF. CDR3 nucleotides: TGTGCCAGCAGCAGACGCCGACAGGGACTGCCATACGAGCAGTACTTC.

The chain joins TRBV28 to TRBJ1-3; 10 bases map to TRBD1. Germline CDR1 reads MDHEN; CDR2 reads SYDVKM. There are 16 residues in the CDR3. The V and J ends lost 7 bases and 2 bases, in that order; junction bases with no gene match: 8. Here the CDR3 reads CASISPGQGAGNTIYF. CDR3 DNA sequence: TGTGCCAGCATCTCCCCCGGACAGGGGGCTGGAAACACCATATATTTT.

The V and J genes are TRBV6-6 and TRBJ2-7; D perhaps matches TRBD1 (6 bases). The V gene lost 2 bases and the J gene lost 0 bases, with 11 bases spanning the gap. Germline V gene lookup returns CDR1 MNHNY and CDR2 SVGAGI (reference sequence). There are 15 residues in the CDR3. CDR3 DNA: TGTGCCAGCAGTTACCGGACAGAATCCTCCTACGAGCAGTACTTC. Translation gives CASSYRTESSYEQYF.

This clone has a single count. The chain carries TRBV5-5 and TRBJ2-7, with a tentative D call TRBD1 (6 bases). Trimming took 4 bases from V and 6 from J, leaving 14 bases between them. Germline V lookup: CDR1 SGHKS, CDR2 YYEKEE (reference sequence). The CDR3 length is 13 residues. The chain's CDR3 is CASSLLDRSEQYF. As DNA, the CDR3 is TGTGCCAGCAGCCTTCTGGACAGAAGCGAGCAGTACTTC.

CDR3 in DNA: TGTGCCAGCTCACCACGAGGTCAGGGAGGAAACACCATATATTTT. Its protein product is CASSPRGQGGNTIYF. The chain uses TRBV18 and TRBJ1-3; tentatively, D is TRBD1 (5 bases). V lost 1 base and J 4 bases, leaving 11 bases between the germline ends. Germline V lookup: CDR1 KGHSH, CDR2 LQKENI. The CDR3 is made up of 15 amino acids.